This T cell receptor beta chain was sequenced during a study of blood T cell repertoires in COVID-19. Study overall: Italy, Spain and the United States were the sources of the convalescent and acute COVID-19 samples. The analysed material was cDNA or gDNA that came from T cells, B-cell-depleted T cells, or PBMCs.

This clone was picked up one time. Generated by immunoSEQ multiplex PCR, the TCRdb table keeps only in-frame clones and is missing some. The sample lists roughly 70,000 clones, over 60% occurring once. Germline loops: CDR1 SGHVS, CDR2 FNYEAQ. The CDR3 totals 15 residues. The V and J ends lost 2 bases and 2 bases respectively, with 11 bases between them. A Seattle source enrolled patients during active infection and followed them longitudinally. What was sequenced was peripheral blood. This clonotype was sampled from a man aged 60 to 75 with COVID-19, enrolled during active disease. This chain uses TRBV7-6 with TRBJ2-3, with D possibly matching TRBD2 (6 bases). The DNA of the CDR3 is TGTGCCAGCAGCTTAAGAGCGGGCGACACAGATACGCAGTATTTT. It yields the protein CASSLRAGDTDTQYF.